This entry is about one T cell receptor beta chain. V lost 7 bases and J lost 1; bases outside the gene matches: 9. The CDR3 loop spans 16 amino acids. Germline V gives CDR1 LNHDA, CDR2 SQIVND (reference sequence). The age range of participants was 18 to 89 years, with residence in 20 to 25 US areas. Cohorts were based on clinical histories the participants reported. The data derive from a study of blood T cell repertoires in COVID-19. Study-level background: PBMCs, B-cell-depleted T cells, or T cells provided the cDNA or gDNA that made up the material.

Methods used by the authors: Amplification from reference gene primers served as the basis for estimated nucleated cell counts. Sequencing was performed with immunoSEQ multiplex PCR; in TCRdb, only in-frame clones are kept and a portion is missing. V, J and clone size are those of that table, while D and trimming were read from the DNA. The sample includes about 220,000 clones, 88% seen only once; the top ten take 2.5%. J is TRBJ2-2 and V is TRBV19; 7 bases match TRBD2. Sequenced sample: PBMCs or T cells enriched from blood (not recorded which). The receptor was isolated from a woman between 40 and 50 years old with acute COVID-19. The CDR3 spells CASTVRLAQNTGELFF. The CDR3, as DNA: TGTGCCAGTACCGTAAGACTAGCCCAGAACACCGGGGAGCTGTTTTTT.